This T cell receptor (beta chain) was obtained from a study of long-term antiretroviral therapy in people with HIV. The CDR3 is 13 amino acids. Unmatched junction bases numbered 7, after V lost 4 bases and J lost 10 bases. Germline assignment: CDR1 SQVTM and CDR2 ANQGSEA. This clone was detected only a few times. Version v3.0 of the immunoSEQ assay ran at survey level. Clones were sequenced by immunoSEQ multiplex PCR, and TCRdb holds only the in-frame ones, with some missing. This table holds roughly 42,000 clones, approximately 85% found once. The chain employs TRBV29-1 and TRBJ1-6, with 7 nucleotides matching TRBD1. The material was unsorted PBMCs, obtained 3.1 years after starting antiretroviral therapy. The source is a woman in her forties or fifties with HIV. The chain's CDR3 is CSVAAGDRSPLHF. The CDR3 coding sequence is TGCAGCGTTGCCGCAGGGGACAGATCACCCCTCCACTTT.